This T cell receptor (beta chain) was identified during a study of control samples from healthy donors and cancer patients. The protocol was immunoSEQ multiplex PCR, while the TCRdb copy is restricted to in-frame clones and leaves out a portion. The sample lists about 140,000 clones; 75% to 95% were seen once. The trim removed 3 bases at V and 6 bases at J, leaving 5 bases unmatched. Germline CDR1 reads LNHDA; CDR2 reads SQIVND (reference sequence). This CDR3 is built from 15 residues. The chain couples TRBV19 to TRBJ1-6; TRBD1 aligns across 7 bases. The specimen sequenced was blood. The source is a man between 25 and 39 years old in good health. The CDR3 DNA sequence: TGTGCCAGTAGTATTTTAGACAGGGCTAATTCACCCCTCCACTTT. Amino acid sequence: CASSILDRANSPLHF. The full variable domain, completed using reference TRBV19 and TRBJ1-6, is DGGITQSPKYLFRKEGQNVTLSCEQNLNHDAMYWYRQDPGQGLRLIYYSQIVNDFQKGDIAEGYSVSREKKESFPLTVTSAQKNPTAFYLCASSILDRANSPLHFGNGTRLTVT.